What follows are 17 T cell receptor beta chains derived from one specimen sequenced in a study of cytomegalovirus exposure and HLA in healthy donors (TCRdb year 2017). Receptor amplification or capture employed the immunoSEQ multiplex PCR assay. A mixture of 60 forward primers for TCR Vbeta segments and 13 reverse primers for TCR Jbeta segments was used in the multiplex PCR. TCRdb took this table from immuneACCESS and kept in-frame rearrangements with V and J called. Such tables lack part of the clones; where checked against another copy, unresolved V genes explain under half of the gap, and the rest is unexplained. This sample lists just over 200,000 clones; more than 75% were detected once. Of the sample, approximately 2.5% falls within the top ten clones. Sequencing input: PBMCs. These receptor sequences come from a woman aged 40-49 years in good health and CMV-seronegative.

The chain has TRBV5-4 and TRBJ2-7, with 13 bases that match TRBD2. Germline V lookup: CDR1 SGHNT, CDR2 YYREEE (reference sequence). The length of the CDR3 is 15 residues. Trimming removed 3 bases from V and 3 bases from J; junction bases left unmatched: 3. The CDR3 sequence: CASSSRTSGSYEQYF. Written as DNA, the CDR3 is TGTGCCAGCAGCTCGCGGACTAGCGGGAGCTACGAGCAGTACTTC.

The CDR3 spells CASSPGTASHEQYF. CDR3 bases: TGTGCCAGCAGTCCCGGGACAGCGAGCCACGAGCAGTACTTC. The V and J genes are TRBV6-6 and TRBJ2-7, with TRBD1 matching over 7 bases. Germline V CDR1 and CDR2: MNHNY, SVGAGI (reference sequence). The ends lost 5 bases at V and 5 bases at J; junction bases unmatched: 9. CDR3 length: 14 amino acids.

The V and J genes are TRBV29-1 and TRBJ2-7, with 8 bases identical to TRBD2. CDR3 size: 15 residues. CDR1 and CDR2 from the germline V gene are SQVTM and ANQGSEA. Trimming cost V 3 bases and J 3 bases; bases outside gene matches: 10. The CDR3, as DNA: TGCAGCGTTGAGCTCGCTAGCGGGCTGAACTACGAGCAGTACTTC. Amino acids: CSVELASGLNYEQYF.

The chain combines TRBV7-2 with TRBJ2-3; tentatively, D is TRBD1 (6 bases). The CDR3 spans 13 residues. Germline CDR1 and CDR2: SGHTA and FQGNSA. V was clipped by 3 bases and J by 4 bases, with 8 bases between them. The CDR3, as DNA: TGTGCCAGCAGCTTCAGGGGCCCAGATACGCAGTATTTT. Residues: CASSFRGPDTQYF.

This chain links TRBV7-8 with TRBJ1-1, with D possibly being TRBD1 (6 bases). CDR3 length: 15 residues. The V end was cut by 10 bases, the J end by 0 bases, with 18 bases between. Germline V gene lookup returns CDR1 SGHVS and CDR2 FQNEAQ. CDR3 region: CATIETGTMNTEAFF. In DNA form, the CDR3 reads TGTGCCACCATTGAGACAGGTACCATGAACACTGAAGCTTTCTTT.

The chain joins TRBV27 to TRBJ2-1, with 14 bases aligning to TRBD2. This CDR3 spans 19 amino acids. The V segment lost 5 bases and the J segment 2 bases; nucleotides outside the gene matches: 11. Germline V CDR1 and CDR2: MNHEY, SMNVEV (reference sequence). As DNA, the CDR3 is TGTGCCAGCAGTCCTCGACTAGCGGGAGGGCCGGAGGCCTACAATGAGCAGTTCTTC. It translates to CASSPRLAGGPEAYNEQFF.

The rearrangement links TRBV9 to TRBJ2-1; maybe TRBD2 (5 bases). Looked up from germline, CDR1 is SGDLS and CDR2 is YYNGEE. The V gene lost 4 bases and the J gene lost 4 bases, with 9 bases spanning the gap. The CDR3 has 13 amino acids. CDR3 nucleotides: TGTGCCAGCAGCCTAGGACTGTACAATGAGCAGTTCTTC. Residues: CASSLGLYNEQFF. Complete variable domain (other parts from reference TRBV9 and TRBJ2-1): DSGVTQTPKHLITATGQRVTLRCSPRSGDLSVYWYQQSLDQGLQFLIQYYNGEERAKGNILERFSAQQFPDLHSELNLSSLELGDSALYFCASSLGLYNEQFFGPGTRLTVL.

The chain combines TRBV25-1 with TRBJ2-5; unclear D gene. Per germline, CDR1 MGHDK and CDR2 SYGVNS. V lost 7 bases to trimming and J lost 5 bases, with 5 bases between them. The CDR3 is 10 amino acids. This chain's CDR3 is CASIGETQYF. Here the CDR3 DNA reads TGTGCCAGCATCGGGGAGACCCAGTACTTC.

This clone was picked up one time. The rearrangement links TRBV19 to TRBJ2-3, with D possibly matching TRBD2 (7 bases). The CDR3 length is 18 residues. CDR1 and CDR2 (germline): LNHDA, SQIVND (reference sequence). V dropped 3 bases and J dropped 2 bases, with 21 bases sitting between them. CDR3 sequence: CASSIHSRRGRYTDTQYF. The CDR3 DNA reads as TGTGCCAGTAGTATCCATTCACGGCGGGGGCGGTACACAGATACGCAGTATTTT.

This clone was recorded once. This rearrangement joins TRBV7-9 to TRBJ2-4; D is perhaps TRBD2 (5 bases). CDR1 and CDR2 from the germline V gene are SEHNR and FQNEAQ (reference sequence). The V and J ends lost 5 bases and 0 bases respectively, with 8 bases between them. CDR3 length: 14 amino acids. The CDR3 protein is CASSLGLAKNIQYF. In DNA, the CDR3 is TGTGCCAGCAGCCTAGGACTAGCCAAAAACATTCAGTACTTC.

This sequence joins TRBV7-6 and TRBJ2-5; 9 bases agree with TRBD1. V lost 5 bases, J lost 6 bases, and 13 bases stayed unmatched. There are 16 residues in the CDR3. Germline CDR1 reads SGHVS; CDR2 reads FNYEAQ. The CDR3 here is CASSTIPGQGWQTQYF. The DNA of the CDR3 is TGTGCCAGCAGCACCATCCCGGGACAGGGTTGGCAGACCCAGTACTTC.

This clone has just one count. This rearrangement joins TRBV5-1 to TRBJ2-1; maybe TRBD2 (5 bases). CDR1 is SGHRS, CDR2 YFSETQ, per germline. This CDR3 spans 14 amino acids. Trimming cost V 0 bases and J 6 bases, with 10 bases left between them. DNA for the CDR3: TGCGCCAGCAGCTTGGCCGTAGGAGGCAATGAGCAGTTCTTC. Encoded protein: CASSLAVGGNEQFF.

This chain connects TRBV30 to TRBJ1-4; 9 bases align to TRBD1. The CDR3 extends over 15 amino acids. The J segment lost 4 bases and the V segment lost 5 bases, leaving 8 bases of the junction unmatched. Germline loops: CDR1 GTSNPN, CDR2 SVGIG (reference sequence). CDR3 sequence (DNA): TGTGCCTGGGATCCCGGGACAGGGTATAATGAAAAACTGTTTTTT. It yields the protein CAWDPGTGYNEKLFF.

As for this clone: This specimen includes other DNA sequences encoding the same CDR3. The rearrangement joins TRBV19 to TRBJ1-1; D gene unclear. This CDR3 has 13 residues. The V end lost 5 bases, the J end lost 0 bases, and 7 bases lay between the germline ends. From germline, CDR1 is LNHDA and CDR2 SQIVND (reference sequence). The DNA for the CDR3 is TGTGCCAGTAGTGGCCAGTTGAACACTGAAGCTTTCTTT. Translation gives CASSGQLNTEAFF.

The rearrangement uses TRBV7-8 and TRBJ2-7, with 12 bases aligning to TRBD2. The V gene end was trimmed by 2 bases and the J gene end by 6 bases; junction bases not matched to a gene: 11. CDR3 length equals 17 residues. Germline-derived CDR1 and CDR2 are SGHVS and FQNEAQ. CDR3 sequence (DNA): TGTGCCAGCAGCTTAACGCCGACTAGCGGGAGTTCTAGCGAGCAGTACTTC. It codes for CASSLTPTSGSSSEQYF.

On this clone: Other DNA sequences from this sample encode an identical CDR3 as well. The V and J genes are TRBV6-1 and TRBJ1-2; TRBD1 matches 12 bases. The CDR3 contains 14 residues. Per the germline V gene, CDR1 is MNHNS and CDR2 is SASEGT. With V trimmed by 6 bases and J by 7 bases, 6 bases remained unmatched. The CDR3 loop is CASRFPGQGAGYTF. CDR3 nucleotide sequence: TGTGCCAGCAGGTTCCCGGGACAGGGGGCTGGCTACACCTTC.

V and J are TRBV2 and TRBJ2-1, with TRBD2 matching over 11 bases. J gave up 9 bases and V 4 bases, and 8 bases lay outside the gene matches. This CDR3 region has 15 residues. Germline CDR1 reads SNHLY; CDR2 reads FYNNEI. The CDR3 region is CASSGRIAGGGEQFF. CDR3 DNA: TGTGCCAGCAGTGGTAGGATAGCGGGAGGGGGTGAGCAGTTCTTC.